These 32 T cell receptor beta chains came from one sample sequenced in a study of T cell responses to AZD1222 COVID-19 vaccine. Method: immunoSEQ multiplex PCR; TCRdb's copy keeps in-frame clones and lacks some. In the table there are 160,000 or so clones, approximately 94% of which are singletons. The sequencing here drew on peripheral blood, taken on day 0 of AZD1222 vaccination. These receptors came from an adult in good health.

This sequence joins TRBV7-6 and TRBJ1-5; 7 bases match TRBD1. In germline, CDR1 is SGHVS, CDR2 FNYEAQ. CDR3 length equals 16 residues. The trim removed 5 bases at V and 5 bases at J, leaving 12 bases unmatched. CDR3 in DNA: TGTGCCAGCAGCCCAGCCTACAGGGGCCCTGATCAGCCCCAGCATTTT. As protein: CASSPAYRGPDQPQHF.

The rearrangement joins TRBV13 to TRBJ2-1; D is uncertain. CDR3 length: 14 amino acids. V lost 2 bases and J lost 5, with 10 bases in between. The germline V gene has CDR1 PRHDT and CDR2 FYEKMQ (reference sequence). The CDR3 coding sequence is TGTGCCAGCAGCTTAAGGGAATTGGACAATGAGCAGTTCTTC. Protein sequence: CASSLRELDNEQFF.

The chain joins TRBV6-1 to TRBJ2-7; 12 bases agree with TRBD2. CDR1 is MNHNS, CDR2 SASEGT, per germline. The CDR3 contains 15 residues. J lost 7 bases, V lost 2 bases, and 6 bases had no gene match. The CDR3 region has the DNA TGTGCCAGCAGTGAAACGACTAGCGGGAGTGGGGAGCAGTACTTC. It translates to CASSETTSGSGEQYF.

The chain links TRBV18 to TRBJ2-1, with TRBD1 as a possible D gene (5 bases). V lost 3 bases, J lost 12 bases, and 15 bases lay in between. Per the germline V gene, CDR1 is KGHSH and CDR2 is LQKENI. The CDR3 covers 13 residues. The CDR3 region has the DNA TGTGCCAGCTCACCGTCAGGGCTTGACAGGCAGTTCTTC. Amino acid sequence: CASSPSGLDRQFF.

The rearrangement joins TRBV5-1 to TRBJ1-2, with D perhaps matching TRBD1 (5 bases). The V end lost 2 bases, the J end lost 0 bases, and 17 bases lay between the germline ends. The CDR3 consists of 17 residues. The germline V gene encodes CDR1 SGHRS and CDR2 YFSETQ. As DNA, the CDR3 is TGCGCCAGCAGCTTTAGCCCCGGACACGCGCCTAACTATGGCTACACCTTC. This codes for CASSFSPGHAPNYGYTF.

About this clone: The sample has other DNA sequences that encode this CDR3 too. The chain employs TRBV7-9 and TRBJ1-5; possibly TRBD1 for D (6 bases). Germline CDR1 is SEHNR and CDR2 is FQNEAQ (reference sequence). V was cut by 1 base and J by 4 bases, with 8 bases left in between. This CDR3 is built from 14 residues. CDR3 coding DNA: TGTGCCAGCAGCTTAGGTCAGGGGAATCAGCCCCAGCATTTT. This gives the protein CASSLGQGNQPQHF.

This chain uses TRBV21-1 with TRBJ2-7; the table's D call of TRBD1 was not tested on the DNA. TRBV21-1 constitutes a pseudogene. The CDR3 has 17 amino acids. In DNA, the CDR3 is TGTGCCAGCAGCAAAGGGGCGTACAGGGGGACTCTCTACGAGCAGTACTTC. This gives the protein CASSKGAYRGTLYEQYF.

The chain recombines TRBV18 with TRBJ2-7, with 10 positions matching TRBD1. The CDR3 is 15 amino acids. V gave up 4 bases and J gave up 3 bases; unmatched junction bases: 6. CDR1 is KGHSH and CDR2 is LQKENI in the germline V gene. The CDR3 nucleotides read TGTGCCAGCTCACTTGACAGGGGGCCTTTCTACGAGCAGTACTTC. It codes for CASSLDRGPFYEQYF.

This sequence joins TRBV28 and TRBJ1-1; 7 nucleotides agree with TRBD1. Germline lookup yields CDR1 MDHEN and CDR2 SYDVKM. V dropped 11 bases and J dropped 0; count of bases not matched to a gene: 6. The CDR3 has 13 residues. This CDR3 reads CAGQDRLNTEAFF. DNA for the CDR3: TGTGCCGGACAGGACAGATTGAACACTGAAGCTTTCTTT.

The chain couples TRBV10-3 to TRBJ2-1, with 14 bases aligning to TRBD2. CDR3 length: 15 residues. V gave up 0 bases and J gave up 8 bases; unmatched junction bases: 0. Looked up from germline, CDR1 is ENHRY and CDR2 is SYGVKD. CDR3 nucleotide sequence: TGTGCCATCAGTGAGTCGGGACTAGCGGGAGATGAGCAGTTCTTC. This codes for CAISESGLAGDEQFF.

The gene calls are TRBV6-1 and TRBJ1-2; D is possibly TRBD1 (5 bases). This CDR3 is 14 amino acids long. The V gene lost 0 bases and the J gene lost 7 bases, with 12 bases spanning the gap. Germline-derived CDR1 and CDR2 are MNHNS and SASEGT. The CDR3, as DNA: TGTGCCAGCAGTGAAGCCTTCGAAGGGGCTGGCTACACCTTC. It is translated as CASSEAFEGAGYTF.

The chain has TRBV2 and TRBJ2-1, with 8 bases identical to TRBD1. V lost 3 bases and J lost 9; bases outside the gene matches: 13. Germline V gene data show CDR1 as SNHLY and CDR2 as FYNNEI. CDR3 length: 16 amino acids. The CDR3 sequence is CASSDLGQGARSEQFF. As DNA, the CDR3 is TGTGCCAGCAGTGACTTGGGGCAGGGGGCGCGGAGTGAGCAGTTCTTC.

This clone has only one observation. The chain is built from TRBV7-2 and TRBJ1-6; tentatively, D is TRBD1 (5 bases). In germline, CDR1 is SGHTA, CDR2 FQGNSA. The CDR3 contains 13 residues. V lost 4 bases, J lost 7 bases, and 8 bases lay in between. The CDR3 nucleotides read TGTGCCAGCAGCTCAGGGTGGAATTCACCCCTCCACTTT. Amino acids: CASSSGWNSPLHF.

The V gene is TRBV25-1, the J gene TRBJ1-2; no reliable D call. In germline, CDR1 is MGHDK, CDR2 SYGVNS. The V and J ends lost 4 bases and 4 bases respectively, with 10 bases between them. This CDR3 comprises 13 residues. The CDR3 nucleotides read TGTGCCAGCAGTGGGGGAGCGTTCTATGGCTACACCTTC. This gives the protein CASSGGAFYGYTF.

The J gene is TRBJ1-4, the V gene TRBV30, with 9 nucleotides matching TRBD1. Per the germline V gene, CDR1 is GTSNPN and CDR2 is SVGIG (reference sequence). V trimming: 0 bases; J trimming: 4 bases; junction bases outside the gene matches: 3. The CDR3 has 15 amino acids. Here the CDR3 reads CAWSVQGAGNEKLFF. The CDR3 DNA reads TGTGCCTGGAGTGTACAGGGGGCCGGTAATGAAAAACTGTTTTTT.

The rearrangement links TRBV18 to TRBJ2-5; D uncertain. V gave up 1 base and J gave up 2 bases, with 11 bases separating them. The CDR3 spans 15 residues. Germline lookup yields CDR1 KGHSH and CDR2 LQKENI. The CDR3 reads CASSPLGTWQETQYF. The CDR3, as DNA: TGTGCCAGCTCACCACTAGGCACGTGGCAAGAGACCCAGTACTTC.

J is TRBJ2-3 and V is TRBV3-1 (or the pseudogene TRBV3-2); possibly TRBD2 for D (5 bases). The length of the CDR3 is 14 residues. Trimming took off 0 bases at V and 2 bases at J, with 6 bases between the two ends. CDR1 and CDR2 (germline): LGHDT, YNNKEL (reference sequence). Here the CDR3 DNA reads TGTGCCAGCAGCCAAGAGGACTCCACAGATACGCAGTATTTT. Translated: CASSQEDSTDTQYF.

The gene calls are TRBV3-1 (or the pseudogene TRBV3-2) and TRBJ2-7, with 11 positions matching TRBD2. The CDR3 has 16 amino acids. V lost 3 bases and J lost 2; bases outside the gene matches: 6. The germline V gene has CDR1 LGHDT and CDR2 YNNKEL (reference sequence). CDR3 DNA sequence: TGTGCCAGCAGCCAGGCTACTAGCGGGAGTCCCTACGAGCAGTACTTC. This encodes CASSQATSGSPYEQYF.

V gene TRBV24-1 combines with J gene TRBJ2-7; TRBD1 matches 7 bases. The CDR3 runs 15 residues. Trimming removed 4 bases from V and 5 bases from J; junction bases left unmatched: 10. Germline V gene sequence: CDR1 KGHDR, CDR2 SFDVKD. For the CDR3, the DNA is TGTGCCACCAGTGAGACAGGGCGACTGGGGGACGAGCAGTACTTC. Translating it yields CATSETGRLGDEQYF.

The chain recombines TRBV29-1 with TRBJ1-1; 7 bases align to TRBD1. The V segment lost 8 bases and the J segment 1 base; nucleotides outside the gene matches: 4. The CDR3 length is 12 residues. Per the germline V gene, CDR1 is SQVTM and CDR2 is ANQGSEA. The CDR3 nucleotides read TGCAGCTTTCGACAGGGGAACACTGAAGCTTTCTTT. Translated, it gives CSFRQGNTEAFF.

This chain joins TRBV11-2 and TRBJ1-1, with unresolved D. Germline V gene sequence: CDR1 SGHAT, CDR2 FQNNGV. This CDR3 comprises 13 residues. With 2 bases removed from V and 2 bases from J, the gap between germline ends came to 6 bases. The CDR3 spells CASSLYSNTEAFF. For the CDR3, the DNA is TGTGCCAGCAGCTTATATAGCAACACTGAAGCTTTCTTT.

This clone was recorded a few times. V and J are TRBV29-1 and TRBJ1-2; D gene ambiguous. The ends were cut back, 7 bases at V and 2 bases at J, with 8 bases in the middle. This CDR3 has 11 residues. Germline V gives CDR1 SQVTM, CDR2 ANQGSEA. The CDR3 DNA follows: TGCAGCGCCCTGGACAACTATGGCTACACCTTC. This codes for CSALDNYGYTF.

This clone was seen just once. V usage is TRBV7-9 and J usage is TRBJ1-2; tentative D call: TRBD1 (6 bases). This CDR3 region has 15 residues. Trimming removed 1 base at V and 4 bases at J, with 13 bases between. Germline CDR1 and CDR2: SEHNR and FQNEAQ (reference sequence). DNA of the CDR3: TGTGCCAGCAGCTTAGGGGGGGCGTCGACCTATGGCTACACCTTC. Protein: CASSLGGASTYGYTF.

This chain uses TRBV5-5 with TRBJ1-1, with D uncertain. Trimming left V 0 bases short and J 1 base short, with 13 bases between. The CDR3 is 16 amino acids. Germline loops: CDR1 SGHKS, CDR2 YYEKEE (reference sequence). The CDR3, as DNA: TGTGCCAGCAGCTTGGAAGCGGTGGTGGCGAACACTGAAGCTTTCTTT. Translated, it gives CASSLEAVVANTEAFF.

Concerning this clone: This specimen includes other DNA sequences encoding the same CDR3. The chain couples TRBV5-1 to TRBJ2-6; D is unresolved. Germline values: CDR1 SGHRS, CDR2 YFSETQ. With 0 bases removed from V and 0 bases from J, the gap between germline ends came to 4 bases. This CDR3 has 15 residues. CDR3 sequence reads: CASSLDPSGANVLTF. In DNA form, the CDR3 reads TGCGCCAGCAGCTTGGACCCCTCTGGGGCCAACGTCCTGACTTTC.

The chain employs TRBV5-1 and TRBJ1-1, with D possibly being TRBD1 (6 bases). CDR3 length: 14 residues. CDR1 is SGHRS, CDR2 YFSETQ, per germline. Trimming took off 0 bases at V and 7 bases at J, with 13 bases between the two ends. The CDR3 nucleotides are TGCGCCAGCAGCTTGGATGGGGGGGCCGATGAAGCTTTCTTT. It yields the protein CASSLDGGADEAFF.

The count of this clone is one. The chain joins TRBV15 to TRBJ1-1; no definite D call. CDR1 LNHNV and CDR2 YYDKDF come from the germline V gene (reference sequence). The CDR3 covers 13 residues. V was cut by 3 bases and J by 13 bases, with 18 bases left in between. CDR3 in DNA: TGTGCCACCAGCAGGGCCTTCACGACTGAGGGTTTCTTT. This sequence encodes CATSRAFTTEGFF.

The chain uses TRBV5-1 and TRBJ1-5, with TRBD1 identical over 8 bases. The CDR3 is made up of 15 amino acids. Per germline, CDR1 SGHRS and CDR2 YFSETQ. J lost 2 bases, V lost 0 bases, and 1 base had no gene match. DNA of the CDR3: TGCGCCAGCAGCTTGGCGGGACAGGGCAATCAGCCCCAGCATTTT. Its translation is CASSLAGQGNQPQHF.

The chain joins TRBV7-9 to TRBJ2-1; 9 positions agree with TRBD2. Germline loops: CDR1 SEHNR, CDR2 FQNEAQ (reference sequence). CDR3 length: 15 amino acids. The V gene end was trimmed by 5 bases and the J gene end by 3 bases; junction bases not matched to a gene: 5. The CDR3 DNA is TGTGCCAGCAGCAACGGGACTAGCCTCTACAATGAGCAGTTCTTC. Translation gives CASSNGTSLYNEQFF.

The V call is TRBV29-1, the J call TRBJ2-1, with 9 positions matching TRBD2. Trimming removed 5 bases from V and 7 bases from J; junction bases left unmatched: 9. From germline, CDR1 is SQVTM and CDR2 ANQGSEA. This CDR3 comprises 14 residues. CDR3: CSVFLAGPGNEQFF. For the CDR3, the DNA is TGCAGCGTTTTCCTAGCGGGACCCGGGAATGAGCAGTTCTTC.

The rearrangement joins TRBV30 to TRBJ1-1; D is undetermined. Germline CDR1 and CDR2: GTSNPN and SVGIG (reference sequence). V was pared by 4 bases and J by 3 bases, with 6 bases between. This CDR3 has 11 amino acids. Here the CDR3 reads CAWKQYTEAFF. Written as DNA, the CDR3 is TGTGCCTGGAAACAGTACACTGAAGCTTTCTTT.

This chain connects TRBV7-2 to TRBJ2-7; TRBD2 agrees at 10 bases. This CDR3 is built from 14 residues. Trimming cost V 8 bases and J 7 bases; bases outside gene matches: 11. Germline CDR1 reads SGHTA; CDR2 reads FQGNSA. The CDR3 DNA is TGTGCCAGCGAACCGGGACTAGCGTCACTAGAGCAGTACTTC. It yields the protein CASEPGLASLEQYF. Drawing the rest from reference TRBV7-2 and TRBJ2-7, the complete variable domain is GAGVSQSPSNKVTEKGKDVELRCDPISGHTALYWYRQSLGQGLEFLIYFQGNSAPDKSGLPSDRFSAERTGGSVSTLTIQRTQQEDSAVYLCASEPGLASLEQYFGPGTRLTVT.